The 16 T cell receptor beta chains reported below all come from one sample, sequenced in a study of T cell changes during pregnancy in multiple sclerosis. TCRdb's table, derived via immunoSEQ multiplex PCR, lists solely in-frame clones and lacks some. The sample includes some 51,000 clones, 94% seen only once; the top ten take over 0.45%. The specimen was CD4+ T cells from peripheral blood mononuclear cells, collected in the first trimester of pregnancy. These receptors all stem from a female donor with multiple sclerosis, enrolled in a pregnancy study.

This clone was detected only once. CDR3 nucleotides: TGTGCCAGCAGCGTAGAGGGACAGGGGGCCTCCGGGGAGCTGTTTTTT. Translation: CASSVEGQGASGELFF. The J gene is TRBJ2-2, the V gene TRBV9, with 12 bases identical to TRBD1. The CDR3 is 16 residues long. The J segment lost 6 bases and the V segment lost 0 bases, leaving 3 bases of the junction unmatched. Germline CDR1 SGDLS, CDR2 YYNGEE. The variable domain in full, completed from reference TRBV9 and TRBJ2-2, reads DSGVTQTPKHLITATGQRVTLRCSPRSGDLSVYWYQQSLDQGLQFLIQYYNGEERAKGNILERFSAQQFPDLHSELNLSSLELGDSALYFCASSVEGQGASGELFFGEGSRLTVL.

The CDR3 nucleotides read TGTGCCAGCTCACAAGACAGGGTCCAAACCTACGAGCAGTACTTC. Its protein product is CASSQDRVQTYEQYF. V gene TRBV18 combines with J gene TRBJ2-7; 7 nucleotides line up with TRBD1. This CDR3 contains 15 residues. Germline values: CDR1 KGHSH, CDR2 LQKENI. The ends lost 4 bases at V and 2 bases at J; junction bases unmatched: 8.

The chain joins TRBV7-3 to TRBJ2-5, with TRBD2 matching over 7 bases. The germline CDR1 and CDR2 sequences are SGHTA and FQGTGA. The CDR3 extends over 15 amino acids. The junction had 11 bases not matched to a gene; V was cut back by 5 bases and J by 5 bases. CDR3 in amino acids: CASSPGRLAVETQYF. CDR3 DNA: TGTGCCAGCAGCCCCGGTCGACTAGCCGTGGAGACCCAGTACTTC. Using reference TRBV7-3 and TRBJ2-5 for the parts outside the CDR3, the full variable domain is GAGVSQTPSNKVTEKGKYVELRCDPISGHTALYWYRQSLGQGPEFLIYFQGTGAADDSGLPNDRFFAVRPEGSVSTLKIQRTERGDSAVYLCASSPGRLAVETQYFGPGTRLLVL.

The chain joins TRBV4-1 to TRBJ2-3; D remains ambiguous. This CDR3 spans 14 amino acids. V lost 1 base to trimming and J lost 1 base, with 6 bases between them. Germline V gene lookup returns CDR1 MGHRA and CDR2 YSYEKL. The CDR3 region has the DNA TGCGCCAGCAGCCAAGCAGAACGCACAGATACGCAGTATTTT. Protein: CASSQAERTDTQYF.

The chain is built from TRBV5-4 and TRBJ2-1, with D maybe TRBD1 (7 bases). V was shortened by 4 bases and J by 7 bases, with 21 bases between the two germline ends. This CDR3 is built from 16 residues. CDR1 and CDR2 from the germline V gene are SGHNT and YYREEE (reference sequence). DNA of the CDR3: TGTGCCAGCAGCGACCCAGGGGGAGGTGGTTTAAATGAGCAGTTCTTC. Encoded protein: CASSDPGGGGLNEQFF. Drawing the rest from reference TRBV5-4 and TRBJ2-1, the complete variable domain is ETGVTQSPTHLIKTRGQQVTLRCSSQSGHNTVSWYQQALGQGPQFIFQYYREEENGRGNFPPRFSGLQFPNYSSELNVNALELDDSALYLCASSDPGGGGLNEQFFGPGTRLTVL.

The rearrangement uses TRBV7-9 and TRBJ2-2; TRBD2 matches 15 bases. Unmatched junction bases numbered 3, after V lost 8 bases and J lost 5 bases. Germline V gene data show CDR1 as SEHNR and CDR2 as FQNEAQ (reference sequence). The CDR3 extends over 15 amino acids. In nucleotides, the CDR3 is TGTGCCAGCGGCGGGACTAGCGGGGGGACCGGGGAGCTGTTTTTT. Amino acids: CASGGTSGGTGELFF. Supplemented by reference TRBV7-9 and TRBJ2-2, the full variable domain reads DTGVSQNPRHKITKRGQNVTFRCDPISEHNRLYWYRQTLGQGPEFLTYFQNEAQLEKSRLLSDRFSAERPKGSFSTLEIQRTEQGDSAMYLCASGGTSGGTGELFFGEGSRLTVL.

This chain uses TRBV5-1 with TRBJ1-1; 7 nucleotides align to TRBD1. The trim removed 2 bases at V and 6 bases at J, leaving 13 bases unmatched. Germline V gene lookup returns CDR1 SGHRS and CDR2 YFSETQ. There are 16 residues in the CDR3. The CDR3 DNA reads TGCGCCAGCAGCTTTTCGGGACAGAAAGGAAGATCTGAAGCTTTCTTT. Residues: CASSFSGQKGRSEAFF.

A single count supports this clone. V and J are TRBV7-2 and TRBJ2-1; D call uncertain. This CDR3 is built from 15 residues. Trimming pared 1 base from V and 8 bases from J, leaving 15 bases between. Germline V gene sequence: CDR1 SGHTA, CDR2 FQGNSA. CDR3 nucleotide sequence: TGTGCCAGCAGCTTAGAGCCAGGTTTGGTCTATGAGCAGTTCTTC. Amino acid sequence: CASSLEPGLVYEQFF.

The chain uses TRBV14 and TRBJ2-5, with a tentative D call TRBD2 (5 bases). Germline loops: CDR1 SGHDN, CDR2 FVKESK. The CDR3 is 13 residues long. V lost 1 base and J lost 2, with 5 bases in between. The CDR3 reads CASSQGTQETQYF. In nucleotides, the CDR3 is TGTGCCAGCAGCCAAGGGACTCAAGAGACCCAGTACTTC.

This chain uses TRBV5-6 with TRBJ1-2; 7 bases match TRBD1. CDR1 and CDR2 (germline): SGHDT, YYEEEE. This CDR3 spans 18 amino acids. V lost 3 bases, J lost 2 bases, and 16 bases stayed unmatched. CDR3 region: CASSWRLGDSNSNYGYTF. CDR3 coding DNA: TGTGCCAGCAGCTGGAGGCTCGGGGACAGTAATTCAAACTATGGCTACACCTTC.

This chain uses TRBV6-5 with TRBJ1-6, with 9 bases that match TRBD1. With 4 bases clipped from V and 19 bases from J, the junction kept 11 bases outside the gene matches. CDR3 length equals 13 residues. CDR1 and CDR2 from the germline V gene are MNHEY and SVGAGI. The CDR3 loop reads CASSFNRDRERHF. The CDR3 coding sequence is TGTGCCAGCAGTTTCAACCGGGACAGGGAGAGGCACTTT.

The chain uses TRBV9 and TRBJ1-2; 11 bases line up with TRBD1. With 3 bases clipped from V and 8 bases from J, the junction kept 6 bases outside the gene matches. Germline-derived CDR1 and CDR2 are SGDLS and YYNGEE. The CDR3 runs to 14 residues. CDR3 loop: CASSGLGQGEGYTF. In DNA form, the CDR3 reads TGTGCCAGCAGCGGATTGGGACAGGGGGAGGGCTACACCTTC.

This clone has more than one count but fewer than ten. This CDR3 reads CASSIIGVNQPQHF. For the CDR3, the DNA is TGTGCCAGTAGTATAATAGGGGTCAATCAGCCCCAGCATTTT. This rearrangement joins TRBV19 to TRBJ1-5; tentative D call: TRBD1 (5 bases). Trimming cost V 2 bases and J 3 bases, with 8 bases left between them. Germline V gene lookup returns CDR1 LNHDA and CDR2 SQIVND (reference sequence). This CDR3 region has 14 residues.

The rearrangement uses TRBV6-5 and TRBJ2-7, with 8 bases lining up with TRBD1. Germline CDR1 MNHEY, CDR2 SVGAGI. With 2 bases clipped from V and 6 bases from J, the junction kept 9 bases outside the gene matches. This CDR3 spans 15 amino acids. CDR3 bases: TGTGCCAGCAGTTACGCGACGGACAGGGTCGGCGAGCAGTACTTC. Protein sequence: CASSYATDRVGEQYF.

Written as DNA, the CDR3 is TGTGCCAGCAGGCACGGCCGATTGACAGAATTGAACACTGAAGCTTTCTTT. Protein: CASRHGRLTELNTEAFF. This chain links TRBV2 with TRBJ1-1; D possibly corresponds to TRBD1 (5 bases). From germline, CDR1 is SNHLY and CDR2 FYNNEI. The CDR3 contains 17 residues. V was pared by 6 bases and J by 0 bases, with 20 bases between.

V and J are TRBV4-1 and TRBJ2-3, with no clear D. CDR1 and CDR2 from the germline V gene are MGHRA and YSYEKL. The V end was cut by 1 base, the J end by 2 bases, with 10 bases between. The CDR3 totals 15 residues. The DNA for the CDR3 is TGCGCCAGCAGCCAAGTTTTAGCAGCCACAGATACGCAGTATTTT. Translated: CASSQVLAATDTQYF.